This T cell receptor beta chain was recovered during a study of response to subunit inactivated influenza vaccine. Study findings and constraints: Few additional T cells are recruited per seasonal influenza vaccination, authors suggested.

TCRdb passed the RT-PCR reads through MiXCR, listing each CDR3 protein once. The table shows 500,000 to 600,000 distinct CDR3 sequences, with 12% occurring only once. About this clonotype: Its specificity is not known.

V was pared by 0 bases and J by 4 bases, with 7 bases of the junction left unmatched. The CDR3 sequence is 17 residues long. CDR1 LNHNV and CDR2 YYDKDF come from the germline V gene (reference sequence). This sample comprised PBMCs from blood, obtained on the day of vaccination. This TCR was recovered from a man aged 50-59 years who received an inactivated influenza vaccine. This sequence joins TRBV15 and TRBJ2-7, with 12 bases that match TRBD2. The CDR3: CATSRDLLLAGGYEQYF. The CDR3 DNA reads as TGTGCCACCAGCAGAGATCTCTTACTAGCGGGGGGATACGAGCAGTACTTC.